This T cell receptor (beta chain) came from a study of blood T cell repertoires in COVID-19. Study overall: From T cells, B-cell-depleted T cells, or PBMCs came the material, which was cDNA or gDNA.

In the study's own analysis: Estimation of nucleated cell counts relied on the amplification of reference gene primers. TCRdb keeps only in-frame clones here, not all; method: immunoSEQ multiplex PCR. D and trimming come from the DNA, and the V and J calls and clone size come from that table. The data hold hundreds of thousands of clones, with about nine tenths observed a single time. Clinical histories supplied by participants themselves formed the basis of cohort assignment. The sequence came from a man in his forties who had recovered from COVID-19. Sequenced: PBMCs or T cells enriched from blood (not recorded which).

Written as DNA, the CDR3 is TGTGCCAGCAGTTTATCAACTAGGGGCGGGGCTAACTATGGCTACACCTTC. Amino acids: CASSLSTRGGANYGYTF. The V and J genes are TRBV27 and TRBJ1-2, with a possible D match to TRBD1 (5 bases). The V gene lost 0 bases and the J gene lost 0 bases, with 14 bases spanning the gap. Germline loops: CDR1 MNHEY, CDR2 SMNVEV (reference sequence). The CDR3 consists of 17 residues.